One and the same sample provided the 18 T cell receptor beta chains below, sequenced in a study of T cell repertoires in cytomegalovirus infection. These TCRs are of unknown antigen specificity. TCRdb passed the reads through MiXCR, listing each CDR3 protein once. The profile covers 450,000 to 550,000 distinct CDR3 sequences, with approximately 42% appearing a single time and about 45% taken by the ten largest. The sample here was cultured PBMCs, taken from culture after CMV antigen stimulation. The receptor set was obtained from a human donor in good health (CMV status not recorded). Some clones in this sample may be carry-over from other donors' samples.

V and J are TRBV27 and TRBJ1-4; 7 positions match TRBD1. V trimming: 3 bases; J trimming: 7 bases; junction bases outside the gene matches: 14. This CDR3 region has 17 residues. Germline CDR1 is MNHEY and CDR2 is SMNVEV (reference sequence). The CDR3 DNA reads TGTGCCAGCAGTTTTACAGGGGTTCCTACCATGGGTGAAAAACTGTTTTTT. Translating gives CASSFTGVPTMGEKLFF.

This clonotype was observed at least ten times. V and J are TRBV7-8 and TRBJ1-3, with 9 bases fitting TRBD1. The junction had 13 bases not matched to a gene; V was cut back by 5 bases and J by 2 bases. Germline CDR1 and CDR2: SGHVS and FQNEAQ. The CDR3 runs 18 residues. The CDR3 sequence is CASSPRQGGNFAGNTIYF. The CDR3 nucleotides are TGTGCCAGCAGCCCACGACAGGGGGGAAACTTCGCTGGAAACACCATATATTTT.

This chain joins TRBV7-2 and TRBJ2-7; D gene unclear. Germline CDR1 SGHTA, CDR2 FQGNSA. V was clipped by 5 bases and J by 9 bases, with 11 bases between them. The CDR3 consists of 11 residues. CDR3 loop: CASSQQAGQYF. The CDR3 bases are TGTGCCAGCAGCCAACAAGCCGGGCAGTACTTC.

This clonotype was seen just once. The J gene is TRBJ2-1, the V gene TRBV5-1; 11 positions agree with TRBD2. The CDR3 is 14 residues long. Germline V CDR1 and CDR2: SGHRS, YFSETQ. The trim removed 4 bases at V and 8 bases at J, leaving 5 bases unmatched. This CDR3 reads CASSPLTSGDEQFF. The CDR3 DNA reads TGCGCCAGCAGCCCACTGACTAGCGGGGATGAGCAGTTCTTC. The variable domain in full, completed from reference TRBV5-1 and TRBJ2-1, reads KAGVTQTPRYLIKTRGQQVTLSCSPISGHRSVSWYQQTPGQGLQFLFEYFSETQRNKGNFPGRFSGRQFSNSRSEMNVSTLELGDSALYLCASSPLTSGDEQFFGPGTRLTVL.

The CDR3 here is CASSQSFGRIKGYEQYF. The CDR3, as DNA: TGCGCCAGCAGTCAATCGTTCGGGAGGATTAAGGGGTACGAGCAGTACTTC. V gene TRBV23-1 combines with J gene TRBJ2-7; 7 bases line up with TRBD2. TRBV23-1 carries the ORF label, with uncertain function. V was clipped by 0 bases and J by 4 bases; unmatched bases: 12. There are 17 residues in the CDR3.

In this sample, this clonotype turned up a few times. This chain uses TRBV7-2 with TRBJ2-5, with a weak D call TRBD2 (6 bases). Trimming left V 3 bases short and J 0 bases short, with 14 bases between. CDR3 length equals 16 residues. From germline, CDR1 is SGHTA and CDR2 FQGNSA. In DNA, the CDR3 is TGTGCCAGCAGCTTCCTACGGGGGACCTACCAAGAGACCCAGTACTTC. Its protein is CASSFLRGTYQETQYF.

V and J are TRBV10-3 and TRBJ1-2; maybe TRBD1 (5 bases). CDR3 size: 18 residues. Trimming took off 4 bases at V and 0 bases at J, with 21 bases between the two ends. Germline CDR1 and CDR2: ENHRY and SYGVKD. The CDR3 protein is CAISAHRGGVTSNYGYTF. CDR3 DNA sequence: TGTGCCATCAGTGCCCATCGGGGGGGGGTTACTTCTAACTATGGCTACACCTTC.

The table lists this clonotype with a few counts. The CDR3, as DNA: TGTGCCAGCAGTCCCACACCGGAGGGTCAGCCCCAGCATTTT. It encodes CASSPTPEGQPQHF. The rearrangement links TRBV27 to TRBJ1-5; no reliable D call. CDR3 length: 14 residues. The ends were cut back, 5 bases at V and 6 bases at J, with 14 bases in the middle. The germline V gene encodes CDR1 MNHEY and CDR2 SMNVEV (reference sequence).

This clonotype was observed a handful of times. The rearrangement links TRBV2 to TRBJ1-3; TRBD1 agrees at 11 bases. The junction had 12 bases not matched to a gene; V was cut back by 8 bases and J by 0 bases. CDR3 length: 18 amino acids. Germline values: CDR1 SNHLY, CDR2 FYNNEI. DNA of the CDR3: TGTGCCAGCTTGCGGGACAGGGGGTCCCGGAGCTCTGGAAACACCATATATTTT. Its protein product is CASLRDRGSRSSGNTIYF.

This clonotype occurred a few times. This chain connects TRBV7-6 to TRBJ1-4; weak D call: TRBD1 (6 bases). The CDR3 has 17 residues. Germline-derived CDR1 and CDR2 are SGHVS and FNYEAQ. V lost 1 base and J 5 bases, leaving 17 bases between the germline ends. This CDR3 reads CASSLGVKDRRNEKLFF. The DNA of the CDR3 is TGTGCCAGCAGCTTAGGGGTGAAGGACAGAAGGAATGAAAAACTGTTTTTT. The whole variable domain, filled in from reference TRBV7-6 and TRBJ1-4, reads GAGVSQSPRYKVTKRGQDVALRCDPISGHVSLYWYRQALGQGPEFLTYFNYEAQQDKSGLPNDRFSAERPEGSISTLTIQRTEQRDSAMYRCASSLGVKDRRNEKLFFGSGTQLSVL.

This clonotype appeared a few times. The V and J genes are TRBV7-2 and TRBJ2-3, with D possibly matching TRBD1 (5 bases). V shed 3 bases and J shed 2 bases, with 24 bases lying between them. The CDR3 has 19 amino acids. The germline V gene has CDR1 SGHTA and CDR2 FQGNSA. The CDR3 reads CASSFRATWGSSPTDTQYF. The CDR3 region has the DNA TGTGCCAGCAGCTTTAGGGCCACTTGGGGCAGTTCCCCCACAGATACGCAGTATTTT.

V gene TRBV6-6 combines with J gene TRBJ2-1; D might be TRBD1 or TRBD2, each matching 6 bases. Looked up from germline, CDR1 is MNHNY and CDR2 is SVGAGI (reference sequence). CDR3 length: 15 residues. The V end was cut by 2 bases, the J end by 7 bases, with 15 bases between. The chain's CDR3 is CASSYALGGSNEQFF. In nucleotides, the CDR3 is TGTGCCAGCAGTTACGCCCTCGGGGGCTCTAATGAGCAGTTCTTC.

This clonotype turned up a few times. The V and J genes are TRBV5-4 and TRBJ2-7; 8 positions match TRBD2. Trimming at V came to 4 bases and at J to 3 bases, leaving 6 bases not matched to a gene. CDR1 is SGHNT and CDR2 is YYREEE in the germline V gene (reference sequence). The CDR3 consists of 14 residues. The CDR3 reads CASSRGRPRYEQYF. The CDR3 DNA reads as TGTGCCAGCAGCCGCGGGAGGCCTCGCTACGAGCAGTACTTC.

The gene calls are TRBV7-6 and TRBJ2-2; D is unclear. V was cut by 4 bases and J by 6 bases, with 6 bases left in between. Germline-derived CDR1 and CDR2 are SGHVS and FNYEAQ. This CDR3 is 12 amino acids long. This CDR3 reads CASSSWSGELFF. CDR3 DNA sequence: TGTGCCAGCAGCTCCTGGTCCGGGGAGCTGTTTTTT.

This chain joins TRBV5-4 and TRBJ2-3; D is perhaps TRBD1 (6 bases). Per the germline V gene, CDR1 is SGHNT and CDR2 is YYREEE (reference sequence). V shed 0 bases and J shed 0 bases, with 11 bases lying between them. The CDR3 extends over 16 amino acids. In DNA form, the CDR3 reads TGTGCCAGCAGCTTGGACAGGGAAGCCAGCACAGATACGCAGTATTTT. It encodes CASSLDREASTDTQYF.

This chain links TRBV12-3 or TRBV12-4 with TRBJ2-1, with 8 bases that match TRBD1. Trimming removed 4 bases from V and 13 bases from J; junction bases left unmatched: 6. The CDR3 length is 12 residues. CDR3 bases: TGTGCCAGCAGTTCTCCAGGGGGCAATCAGTTCTTC. Translating it yields CASSSPGGNQFF.

The sample holds a few counts of this clonotype. The V call is TRBV6-2 or TRBV6-3, the J call TRBJ2-1; TRBD2 is a possible D gene (6 bases). V lost 6 bases, J lost 0 bases, and 12 bases lay in between. CDR3 length: 15 residues. Germline V gene lookup returns CDR1 MNHEY and CDR2 SVGEGT. CDR3 in amino acids: CASRQTRTSYNEQFF. The CDR3 DNA reads TGTGCCAGCAGGCAGACTAGAACCTCCTACAATGAGCAGTTCTTC.

V gene TRBV4-1 combines with J gene TRBJ1-3, with a tentative D call TRBD1 (5 bases). The CDR3 has 19 residues. Germline CDR1 MGHRA, CDR2 YSYEKL. V gave up 3 bases and J gave up 4 bases, with 25 bases separating them. The CDR3 DNA reads as TGCGCCAGCAGCCAGTCCTACTACGGGACGGGGACGAGGGGAAACACCATATATTTT. Protein product: CASSQSYYGTGTRGNTIYF.